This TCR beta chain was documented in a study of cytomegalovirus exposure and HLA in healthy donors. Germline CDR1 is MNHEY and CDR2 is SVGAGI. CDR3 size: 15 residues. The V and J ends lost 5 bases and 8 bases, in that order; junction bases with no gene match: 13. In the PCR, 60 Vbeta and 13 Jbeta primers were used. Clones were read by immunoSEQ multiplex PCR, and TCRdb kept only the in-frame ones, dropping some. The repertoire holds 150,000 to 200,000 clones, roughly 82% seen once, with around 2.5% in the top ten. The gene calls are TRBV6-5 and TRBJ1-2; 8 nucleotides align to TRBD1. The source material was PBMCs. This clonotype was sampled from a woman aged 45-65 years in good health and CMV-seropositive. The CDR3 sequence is CASSQLQGARRGYTF. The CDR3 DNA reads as TGTGCCAGCAGTCAGCTCCAGGGGGCGCGGCGGGGCTACACCTTC.